Listed here are 3 T cell receptor beta chains from one sample, sequenced in a study of cytomegalovirus exposure and HLA in healthy donors. The PCR used 60 Vbeta and 13 Jbeta primers. The method was immunoSEQ multiplex PCR; TCRdb's version includes in-frame clones alone and lacks a portion of them. The sample shows about 140,000 clones, 82% of them seen only once. Sequencing input: PBMCs. The source is a woman in her thirties or forties in good health and CMV-seronegative.

The CDR3 loop reads CSVELAGAGETQYF. The CDR3 DNA reads as TGCAGCGTTGAGTTAGCGGGAGCGGGGGAGACCCAGTACTTC. The chain combines TRBV29-1 with TRBJ2-5; TRBD2 matches at 9 bases. The CDR3 spans 14 residues. From germline, CDR1 is SQVTM and CDR2 ANQGSEA. Unmatched junction bases numbered 7, after V lost 3 bases and J lost 5 bases.

DNA of the CDR3: TGTGCCAGCAGCCCCAGAGGGACTAGCGGGAGGGCCACCTACGAGCAGTACTTC. It yields the protein CASSPRGTSGRATYEQYF. The gene calls are TRBV5-4 and TRBJ2-7, with TRBD2 matching 16 bases. Germline-derived CDR1 and CDR2 are SGHNT and YYREEE (reference sequence). There are 18 residues in the CDR3. After removal of 4 bases from V and 2 bases from J, the junction contained 9 bases not matched to a gene.

This clone was counted once. The rearrangement joins TRBV2 to TRBJ2-7, with 12 positions matching TRBD2. CDR1 and CDR2 from the germline V gene are SNHLY and FYNNEI. This CDR3 comprises 18 residues. Trimming removed 6 bases from V and 2 bases from J; junction bases left unmatched: 14. CDR3 loop: CASSDLGTSGSPTYEQYF. The CDR3 bases are TGTGCCAGCAGCGACCTCGGGACTAGCGGGTCCCCCACCTACGAGCAGTACTTC.